This passage covers 21 T cell receptor beta chains from one sample sequenced in a study of cytomegalovirus exposure and HLA in healthy donors listed by TCRdb under 2017. The method behind the library was the immunoSEQ multiplex PCR assay. TCRdb mirrors the immuneACCESS table, restricted to in-frame sequences. Some clones are absent from its copies; in checked studies, under half trace to an unresolved V gene, and the reason for the others is unknown. The sample contains 250,000 or so clones, approximately 87% of them found a single time. Of the sample, 2.6% falls within the top ten clones. Sequenced material: PBMCs. Receptor source: a man aged 18 to 30 in good health and CMV-seronegative.

The chain joins TRBV28 to TRBJ2-1; 9 bases line up with TRBD2. V was pared by 6 bases and J by 3 bases, with 12 bases of the junction left unmatched. This CDR3 has 17 amino acids. Germline loops: CDR1 MDHEN, CDR2 SYDVKM. Here the CDR3 reads CASSLGSAGGVYNEQFF. As DNA, the CDR3 is TGTGCCAGCAGCTTAGGGTCAGCGGGAGGAGTCTACAATGAGCAGTTCTTC.

This chain uses TRBV4-1 with TRBJ2-5; 8 bases line up with TRBD1. From germline, CDR1 is MGHRA and CDR2 YSYEKL. The CDR3 runs to 15 residues. Trimming took 5 bases from V and 0 from J; bases not matched to a gene: 5. The CDR3 region has the DNA TGCGCCAGCAGCAGGCGGGACAGGTACCAAGAGACCCAGTACTTC. Protein sequence: CASSRRDRYQETQYF.

The genes are TRBV6-5 and TRBJ1-3, with 9 bases identical to TRBD1. Looked up from germline, CDR1 is MNHEY and CDR2 is SVGAGI. This CDR3 contains 16 residues. Trimming at V came to 4 bases and at J to 3 bases, leaving 7 bases not matched to a gene. The CDR3 nucleotides read TGTGCCAGCAGTTCTGGGACAGGGTCTTTTGGAAACACCATATATTTT. It yields the protein CASSSGTGSFGNTIYF.

This clone was seen a single time. J is TRBJ2-3 and V is TRBV5-1; D gene ambiguous. The germline V and J ends were trimmed by 2 bases and 5 bases, with 12 bases remaining between them. The germline V gene encodes CDR1 SGHRS and CDR2 YFSETQ. CDR3 length equals 14 residues. The CDR3 region has the DNA TGCGCCAGCAGCTTCTTAAACTGGAGAGATACGCAGTATTTT. This sequence encodes CASSFLNWRDTQYF.

The chain carries TRBV29-1 and TRBJ2-3, with no clear D. The CDR3 totals 10 residues. Germline values: CDR1 SQVTM, CDR2 ANQGSEA. V lost 6 bases, J lost 3 bases, and 4 bases lay in between. CDR3 in DNA: TGCAGCGTGGAGACAGATACGCAGTATTTT. Translation: CSVETDTQYF.

V and J are TRBV5-1 and TRBJ1-4; D gene unclear. Germline V gene data show CDR1 as SGHRS and CDR2 as YFSETQ. CDR3 length equals 13 residues. Trimming took off 4 bases at V and 7 bases at J, with 11 bases between the two ends. The CDR3 loop is CASSGGRSEKLFF. For the CDR3, the DNA is TGCGCCAGCAGCGGAGGAAGAAGTGAAAAACTGTTTTTT. Full variable domain (missing parts from reference TRBV5-1 and TRBJ1-4): KAGVTQTPRYLIKTRGQQVTLSCSPISGHRSVSWYQQTPGQGLQFLFEYFSETQRNKGNFPGRFSGRQFSNSRSEMNVSTLELGDSALYLCASSGGRSEKLFFGSGTQLSVL.

This clone appeared once. The J gene is TRBJ2-5, the V gene TRBV2; tentative D call: TRBD2 (6 bases). Per germline, CDR1 SNHLY and CDR2 FYNNEI. The germline V and J ends were trimmed by 7 bases and 5 bases, with 14 bases remaining between them. This CDR3 has 13 amino acids. CDR3 loop: CASKRMAGETQYF. The CDR3 region has the DNA TGTGCCAGCAAGAGAATGGCGGGGGAGACCCAGTACTTC.

The gene calls are TRBV7-2 and TRBJ2-7; D unresolved. Trimming removed 3 bases from V and 2 bases from J, with 8 bases in between. The germline gives CDR1 SGHTA, CDR2 FQGNSA. This CDR3 has 13 amino acids. CDR3 region: CASSFGRPYEQYF. CDR3 DNA: TGTGCCAGCAGCTTCGGCAGGCCCTACGAGCAGTACTTC.

V usage is TRBV5-1 and J usage is TRBJ1-2; 8 nucleotides agree with TRBD1. The germline gives CDR1 SGHRS, CDR2 YFSETQ. This CDR3 has 15 amino acids. Trimming took 5 bases from V and 13 from J; bases not matched to a gene: 19. The CDR3 sequence is CASSNPGGSYGYTTF. The CDR3 DNA follows: TGCGCCAGCAGTAACCCAGGGGGCTCCTATGGCTACACCACCTTC.

The rearrangement links TRBV7-3 to TRBJ2-2; 8 bases agree with TRBD1. V shed 5 bases, J shed 6 bases, and the junction held 2 bases outside the gene matches. This CDR3 comprises 13 residues. Germline CDR1 is SGHTA and CDR2 is FQGTGA. The DNA of the CDR3 is TGTGCCAGCAGCCGGACAGGGTCCGGGGAGCTGTTTTTT. This translates into CASSRTGSGELFF. Full variable domain (outside the CDR3, taken from reference TRBV7-3 and TRBJ2-2): GAGVSQTPSNKVTEKGKYVELRCDPISGHTALYWYRQSLGQGPEFLIYFQGTGAADDSGLPNDRFFAVRPEGSVSTLKIQRTERGDSAVYLCASSRTGSGELFFGEGSRLTVL.

The CDR3 DNA sequence: TGTGCCAGCAGCTTAGACCCAGGGAATTCACCCCTCCACTTT. It yields the protein CASSLDPGNSPLHF. The rearrangement joins TRBV7-2 to TRBJ1-6; tentative D call: TRBD1 (5 bases). Germline CDR1 and CDR2: SGHTA and FQGNSA. The CDR3 length is 14 residues. V lost 1 base to trimming and J lost 7 bases, with 8 bases between them. Variable domain in full (rest from reference TRBV7-2 and TRBJ1-6): GAGVSQSPSNKVTEKGKDVELRCDPISGHTALYWYRQSLGQGLEFLIYFQGNSAPDKSGLPSDRFSAERTGGSVSTLTIQRTQQEDSAVYLCASSLDPGNSPLHFGNGTRLTVT.

The genes are TRBV18 and TRBJ1-1, with D perhaps TRBD1 (5 bases). The CDR3 is 16 residues long. V lost 1 base and J lost 5, with 17 bases in between. CDR1 KGHSH and CDR2 LQKENI come from the germline V gene. DNA for the CDR3: TGTGCCAGCTCACCACAGGGTCCCAGGGCGGGGACTGAAGCTTTCTTT. Translating it yields CASSPQGPRAGTEAFF.

This clone occurred many times. V gene TRBV11-2 combines with J gene TRBJ2-7; no clear D. Trimming took 6 bases from V and 2 from J, leaving 5 bases between them. This CDR3 has 11 residues. Germline V CDR1 and CDR2: SGHAT, FQNNGV. CDR3 in DNA: TGTGCCAGCAGGTATACCTACGAGCAGTACTTC. This codes for CASRYTYEQYF.

In this sample, this clone turned up a few times. V and J are TRBV30 and TRBJ1-2; D unresolved. Trimming removed 0 bases at V and 5 bases at J, with 7 bases between. Germline lookup yields CDR1 GTSNPN and CDR2 SVGIG (reference sequence). CDR3 size: 12 residues. The CDR3 loop is CAWSVRGYGYTF. The CDR3, as DNA: TGTGCCTGGAGTGTACGAGGATATGGCTACACCTTC.

The rearrangement uses TRBV7-9 and TRBJ1-3; D is ambiguous. The CDR3 contains 14 residues. Germline CDR1 reads SEHNR; CDR2 reads FQNEAQ (reference sequence). Between the trimmed V and J ends, which lost 1 base and 1 base, there was a span of 5 bases. This CDR3 reads CASSLVQSGNTIYF. CDR3 sequence (DNA): TGTGCCAGCAGCTTAGTCCAGTCTGGAAACACCATATATTTT. The entire variable domain, with the rest obtained from reference TRBV7-9 and TRBJ1-3, is as follows: DTGVSQNPRHKITKRGQNVTFRCDPISEHNRLYWYRQTLGQGPEFLTYFQNEAQLEKSRLLSDRFSAERPKGSFSTLEIQRTEQGDSAMYLCASSLVQSGNTIYFGEGSWLTVV.

The J gene is TRBJ2-1, the V gene TRBV7-6; tentatively, D is TRBD2 (5 bases). Germline assignment: CDR1 SGHVS and CDR2 FNYEAQ. V dropped 5 bases and J dropped 7 bases, with 15 bases sitting between them. CDR3 size: 14 residues. CDR3 nucleotides: TGTGCCAGCAGCCAATTCCTAGCCGATAATGAGCAGTTCTTC. Its translation is CASSQFLADNEQFF.

The rearrangement uses TRBV11-2 and TRBJ2-6; D is unclear. From germline, CDR1 is SGHAT and CDR2 FQNNGV. The CDR3 loop spans 17 amino acids. Deletions cut 5 bases from V and 2 bases from J, with 16 bases between. The CDR3 DNA reads TGTGCCAGCAGCCAAGACGCCCGCGAGGCTGGGGCCAACGTCCTGACTTTC. It translates to CASSQDAREAGANVLTF.

The J gene is TRBJ1-6, the V gene TRBV27; 7 bases are a match to TRBD1. The CDR3 length is 17 residues. With 7 bases clipped from V and 12 bases from J, the junction kept 21 bases outside the gene matches. Germline V gene sequence: CDR1 MNHEY, CDR2 SMNVEV (reference sequence). The CDR3 DNA is TGTGCCAGCACCACCTGGAAAACGGGTAACAGGGGCGGACCCCTCCACTTT. Protein sequence: CASTTWKTGNRGGPLHF.

The chain joins TRBV15 to TRBJ1-5; D possibly corresponds to TRBD1 (5 bases). Between the trimmed V and J ends, which lost 8 bases and 1 base, there was a span of 15 bases. CDR1 is LNHNV and CDR2 is YYDKDF in the germline V gene (reference sequence). The CDR3 extends over 15 amino acids. DNA for the CDR3: TGTGCCACCCAACCGGTGGGGCGAAGCAATCAGCCCCAGCATTTT. It encodes CATQPVGRSNQPQHF.

CDR3 nucleotides: TGTGCCAGCAGCGTCGGGGGGCTTGTAGATACGCAGTATTTT. This codes for CASSVGGLVDTQYF. The chain is built from TRBV9 and TRBJ2-3; tentatively, D is TRBD2 (7 bases). Trimming took off 2 bases at V and 5 bases at J, with 12 bases between the two ends. Germline CDR1 reads SGDLS; CDR2 reads YYNGEE. CDR3 length: 14 amino acids.

This chain joins TRBV6-6 and TRBJ1-4; 8 positions agree with TRBD1. In germline, CDR1 is MNHNY, CDR2 SVGAGI (reference sequence). V lost 6 bases, J lost 4 bases, and 7 bases stayed unmatched. There are 15 residues in the CDR3. This CDR3 reads CASRLDRGFNEKLFF. CDR3 bases: TGTGCCAGCAGACTTGACAGGGGATTTAATGAAAAACTGTTTTTT.